The following is a TCR beta chain sequence with its context. Its antigen remains unknown. Here immunoSEQ multiplex PCR was the method, and the copy in TCRdb shows in-frame clones only, minus some. The sample holds roughly 2,500,000 clones, roughly 93% seen once. Trimming cost V 1 base and J 5 bases, with 9 bases left between them. Germline V gives CDR1 SGHTA, CDR2 FQGTGA. This CDR3 has 15 amino acids. The sample is drawn from a study of shared clonotypes between healthy human individuals. Across the study: Two female and a few male donors aged 18 to 49 were enrolled.

The study's findings and limits: Naive subsets usually exceeded memory subsets in estimated richness. The sampled material consisted only of blood, and tissue repertoires are likely to differ.

The chain couples TRBV7-3 to TRBJ1-6; D is ambiguous. The sequence came from a man between 18 and 29 years old in good health. Some clones in this sample may be carry-over from other donors' samples. Sequencing was done on a sample of naive CD4+ T cells from PBMCs. The sample's subset: CD45RA+ positively selected. The CDR3 sequence is CASSLMGGNNSPLHF. Here the CDR3 DNA reads TGTGCCAGCAGCTTAATGGGCGGGAATAATTCACCCCTCCACTTT.